These T cell receptor beta chains were read from a single sample in a study of cytomegalovirus exposure and HLA in healthy donors. Method: immunoSEQ multiplex PCR; TCRdb's copy keeps in-frame clones and lacks some. The sample consists of some 120,000 clones, 75% to 90% of them appearing once. Sequencing was carried out using PBMCs. These receptors were taken from a woman aged 18-29 years in good health and CMV-seronegative. Each CDR3 is given with its conserved first and last residue. D genes are given only for firm matches. Rows give clone size only sometimes, using once, few, many, or a class for an expanded clone.

V,size,J,D,CDR3,DNA
TRBV7-2,NA,TRBJ1-5,NA,CASSLAHNAGQPQHF,TGTGCCAGCAGCTTAGCGCATAACGCGGGTCAGCCCCAGCATTTT
TRBV14,NA,TRBJ1-1,TRBD1,CASSHHHRGSGTEAFF,TGTGCCAGCAGCCACCATCACAGGGGTTCGGGGACTGAAGCTTTCTTT
TRBV11-2,NA,TRBJ2-3,NA,CASSMWRAEFDRPDTQYF,TGTGCCAGCAGCATGTGGAGGGCCGAGTTTGATAGGCCAGATACGCAGTATTTT
TRBV7-9,NA,TRBJ1-5,NA,CASSSEGRSVQPQHF,TGTGCCAGCAGTAGCGAGGGCAGGTCGGTTCAGCCCCAGCATTTT
TRBV6-4,NA,TRBJ1-6,TRBD1,CASRRTGDNSPLHF,TGTGCCAGCAGGCGGACAGGCGATAATTCACCCCTCCACTTT
TRBV11-2,NA,TRBJ2-1,TRBD2,CASRPLGAGGPNEQFF,TGTGCCAGCAGACCTTTGGGAGCGGGGGGGCCCAATGAGCAGTTCTTC
TRBV18,NA,TRBJ1-4,TRBD1,CASSRGGGTANEKLFF,TGTGCCAGCTCACGGGGCGGCGGGACAGCTAATGAAAAACTGTTTTTT
TRBV18,NA,TRBJ2-2,TRBD2,CASSPLAGVNTGELFF,TGTGCCAGCTCACCATTGGCGGGAGTGAACACCGGGGAGCTGTTTTTT
TRBV6-5,NA,TRBJ1-5,NA,CASNGQGSNQPQHF,TGTGCCAGCAATGGGCAGGGTAGCAATCAGCCCCAGCATTTT
TRBV5-6,few,TRBJ1-2,NA,CASSLMDSNYGYTF,TGTGCCAGCAGCTTGATGGACAGCAACTATGGCTACACCTTC
TRBV4-2,NA,TRBJ1-4,NA,CASSQENWTVEKLFF,TGTGCCAGCAGCCAAGAAAATTGGACAGTCGAAAAACTGTTTTTT
TRBV5-1,NA,TRBJ2-1,TRBD2,CASSFYQRGGEDEQFF,TGCGCCAGCAGCTTTTACCAGCGGGGGGGCGAGGATGAGCAGTTCTTC
TRBV5-1,NA,TRBJ2-5,TRBD2,CASSYTTSGQETQYF,TGCGCCAGCAGCTATACGACTAGCGGACAAGAGACCCAGTACTTC
TRBV6-5,NA,TRBJ1-2,NA,CASRRDSNYGYTF,TGTGCCAGCAGGAGGGATTCCAACTATGGCTACACCTTC
TRBV28,NA,TRBJ2-3,TRBD2,CASSFGAGDSTDTQYF,TGTGCCAGCAGTTTCGGGGCGGGGGATAGCACAGATACGCAGTATTTT
TRBV10-3,NA,TRBJ2-2,TRBD2,CAMAGTSGPNTGELFF,TGTGCCATGGCCGGGACTAGCGGTCCGAACACCGGGGAGCTGTTTTTT
TRBV9,few,TRBJ1-2,NA,CASSASNYGYTF,TGTGCCAGCAGCGCCTCTAACTATGGCTACACCTTC
TRBV5-6,once,TRBJ1-4,NA,CASSFLEGGEKLFF,TGTGCCAGCAGCTTTCTGGAAGGGGGTGAAAAACTGTTTTTT
TRBV30,NA,TRBJ1-1,NA,CAWRLEPNTEAFF,TGTGCCTGGCGACTAGAGCCGAACACTGAAGCTTTCTTT
TRBV28,once,TRBJ2-5,TRBD2,CASTGRANQETQYF,TGTGCCAGCACCGGGAGGGCCAACCAAGAGACCCAGTACTTC
TRBV6-6,NA,TRBJ2-6,NA,CASSRAGSGANVLTF,TGTGCCAGCAGTCGCGCGGGCTCTGGGGCCAACGTCCTGACTTTC
TRBV2,NA,TRBJ1-4,NA,CASSGQGFSEKLFF,TGTGCCAGCAGTGGGCAGGGGTTTAGTGAAAAACTGTTTTTT
TRBV7-9,NA,TRBJ1-5,NA,CASSLAGEGKQPQHF,TGTGCCAGCAGCTTAGCAGGGGAAGGGAAACAGCCCCAGCATTTT
TRBV4-3,NA,TRBJ2-5,TRBD2,CASSQDMASGRLETQYF,TGCGCCAGCAGCCAAGATATGGCTAGCGGGAGGTTGGAGACCCAGTACTTC
TRBV2,NA,TRBJ2-2,NA,CASSEMGRDTGELFF,TGTGCCAGCAGTGAAATGGGCAGAGACACCGGGGAGCTGTTTTTT
TRBV28,once,TRBJ2-5,NA,CASRISSQETQYF,TGTGCCAGCAGGATCAGTTCCCAAGAGACCCAGTACTTC
TRBV4-1,NA,TRBJ2-1,TRBD2,CASSSQTSGFANEQFF,TGCGCCAGCAGCTCCCAAACTAGCGGTTTCGCCAATGAGCAGTTCTTC
TRBV5-8,once,TRBJ1-2,NA,CASSLGAYREGSSYGYTF,TGTGCCAGCAGCTTGGGGGCCTACAGGGAAGGGAGTAGCTATGGCTACACCTTC
TRBV28,NA,TRBJ1-6,TRBD1,CASSLQGGRSPLHF,TGTGCCAGCAGTCTACAGGGGGGGCGATCACCCCTCCACTTT
TRBV7-9,few,TRBJ2-3,TRBD2,CASSQGGSFGLNTQYF,TGTGCCAGCAGCCAGGGAGGGTCTTTTGGACTAAATACGCAGTATTTT
TRBV11-2,NA,TRBJ2-6,TRBD1,CASSPGQGRGSSGANVLTF,TGTGCCAGCAGCCCGGGACAGGGGAGAGGGAGCTCTGGGGCCAACGTCCTGACTTTC
TRBV6-6,once,TRBJ2-1,NA,CASSYSLTGGAFF,TGTGCCAGCAGTTACTCGCTAACAGGGGGGGCGTTCTTC
TRBV4-3,NA,TRBJ1-2,NA,CASSSHRVSYGYTF,TGCGCCAGCAGCTCCCACAGGGTCAGCTATGGCTACACCTTC
TRBV4-1,few,TRBJ1-2,TRBD1,CASSHPVRDRDGGYTF,TGCGCCAGCAGCCACCCCGTCCGGGACAGGGATGGTGGCTACACCTTC
TRBV30,NA,TRBJ2-1,TRBD2,CAWSAGLAGGVDEQFF,TGTGCCTGGAGTGCGGGACTAGCGGGAGGAGTGGATGAGCAGTTCTTC
TRBV28,NA,TRBJ1-1,NA,CATNGRSEAFF,TGTGCCACAAATGGCAGAAGTGAAGCTTTCTTT
TRBV15,NA,TRBJ1-3,TRBD1,CATSLSRGLGNTIYF,TGTGCCACCAGCCTTAGCAGGGGGCTTGGAAACACCATATATTTT
TRBV5-1,NA,TRBJ2-5,TRBD1,CASSFVAGGETQYF,TGCGCCAGCAGCTTTGTGGCAGGGGGCGAGACCCAGTACTTC
TRBV2,NA,TRBJ2-2,NA,CASRLSDGELFF,TGTGCCAGCCGACTATCTGACGGGGAGCTGTTTTTT
TRBV7-9,few,TRBJ2-3,TRBD2,CASSSLAGGPTDTQYF,TGTGCCAGCAGCTCTTTAGCGGGGGGGCCCACAGATACGCAGTATTTT
TRBV28,NA,TRBJ2-7,NA,CASSQNLLGRGYEQYF,TGTGCCAGCAGCCAAAACCTGCTGGGCCGGGGCTACGAGCAGTACTTC
TRBV7-2,NA,TRBJ2-3,TRBD2,CASSLELAGDTQYF,TGTGCCAGCAGCTTAGAACTAGCGGGGGATACGCAGTATTTT
TRBV4-2,NA,TRBJ2-1,TRBD2,CASSSSGTTNNEQFF,TGTGCCAGCAGTTCCTCCGGGACTACAAACAATGAGCAGTTCTTC
TRBV6-1,NA,TRBJ2-7,TRBD1,CASSEGQGLHEQYF,TGTGCCAGCAGTGAGGGACAGGGGTTGCACGAGCAGTACTTC
TRBV5-1,NA,TRBJ1-2,NA,CASRVKRGIGYGYTF,TGCGCCAGCAGGGTAAAAAGGGGTATAGGCTATGGCTACACCTTC
TRBV2,NA,TRBJ2-4,TRBD1,CAGGTGVVYF,TGTGCCGGGGGTACAGGGGTGGTTTACTTC
TRBV7-8,NA,TRBJ1-2,NA,CASSLGEGTYGYTF,TGTGCCAGCAGCTTAGGGGAGGGGACCTATGGCTACACCTTC
TRBV6-5,NA,TRBJ2-7,NA,CASSSKLYEQYF,TGTGCCAGCAGTTCTAAACTCTACGAGCAGTACTTC
TRBV6-5,NA,TRBJ2-1,NA,CASSFTGGRAQQFF,TGTGCCAGCAGTTTTACCGGGGGTAGAGCCCAGCAGTTCTTC
TRBV9,NA,TRBJ2-1,NA,CASSVGPGSSYNEQFF,TGTGCCAGCAGCGTAGGTCCCGGGAGCTCCTACAATGAGCAGTTCTTC
TRBV5-6,NA,TRBJ1-1,NA,CASSLGRGLGTEAFF,TGTGCCAGCAGCTTGGGTAGGGGACTCGGCACTGAAGCTTTCTTT
TRBV7-9,NA,TRBJ1-1,NA,CASSTASYGFGDTEAFF,TGTGCCAGCAGCACGGCTTCCTACGGCTTCGGAGACACTGAAGCTTTCTTT